The next 3 T cell receptor beta chains were all read from a single sample in a study of blood T cell repertoires in COVID-19 (dated by TCRdb to the early 2020s). Receptors were amplified or captured by the immunoSEQ multiplex PCR assay. TCRdb stores this immuneACCESS table with in-frame sequences only. Part of the clones is absent; in the studies checked, under half of the shortfall reflects unresolved V genes, and no reason is known for the rest. This sample holds roughly 200,000 clones; 70% to 90% were observed only once. Of the sample, about 4% falls within the top ten clones. Specimen: PBMCs or T cells enriched from blood (not recorded which). The receptors originated from a woman between 35 and 50 years old with acute COVID-19.

This clone was detected once. The genes are TRBV10-1 and TRBJ1-1, with 8 bases lining up with TRBD1. CDR1 and CDR2 from the germline V gene are WNHNN and SYGVQD (reference sequence). The CDR3 is 14 amino acids. With V trimmed by 5 bases and J by 4 bases, 6 bases remained unmatched. The CDR3 coding sequence is TGCGCCAGCAGTCCGATGGACAGGGCCACTGAAGCTTTCTTT. This sequence encodes CASSPMDRATEAFF.

The chain uses TRBV10-3 and TRBJ1-2; D is unresolved. The germline V gene has CDR1 ENHRY and CDR2 SYGVKD. V shed 0 bases and J shed 2 bases, with 7 bases lying between them. CDR3 length: 14 residues. Here the CDR3 reads CAISESAENYGYTF. CDR3 in DNA: TGTGCCATCAGTGAGTCTGCGGAGAACTATGGCTACACCTTC.

CDR3 coding DNA: TGTGCCAGTTCTTGGGGACAGGGGTATGAAAAACTGTTTTTT. This gives the protein CASSWGQGYEKLFF. The V call is TRBV19, the J call TRBJ1-4, with 10 positions matching TRBD1. Germline assignment: CDR1 LNHDA and CDR2 SQIVND (reference sequence). V shed 8 bases and J 6 bases; nucleotides not matched to a gene: 6. The CDR3 contains 14 residues.